Each of the 23 T cell receptor beta chains below was sequenced from the same sample in a study of chemoradiotherapy in HPV16-positive cancers. Sequenced by immunoSEQ multiplex PCR; TCRdb stores in-frame clones only, minus some. The repertoire consists of several thousand clones, with roughly 70% occurring once and the leading ten covering around 21%. This specimen was acquired from a patient who underwent chemoradiotherapy. These receptors were taken from a human donor with HPV-associated anogenital cancer.

J is TRBJ2-3 and V is TRBV28, with D maybe TRBD2 (6 bases). The germline gives CDR1 MDHEN, CDR2 SYDVKM. V was trimmed by 11 bases and J by 1 base, leaving 19 bases between them. CDR3 length: 15 residues. The CDR3 protein is CAVSRRGWGTDTQYF. CDR3 sequence (DNA): TGTGCCGTCTCCCGTCGGGGGTGGGGCACAGATACGCAGTATTTT. Variable domain in full (rest from reference TRBV28 and TRBJ2-3): DVKVTQSSRYLVKRTGEKVFLECVQDMDHENMFWYRQDPGLGLRLIYFSYDVKMKEKGDIPEGYSVSREKKERFSLILESASTNQTSMYLCAVSRRGWGTDTQYFGPGTRLTVL.

This chain connects TRBV18 to TRBJ2-3, with unresolved D. V lost 5 bases to trimming and J lost 3 bases, with 3 bases between them. Germline values: CDR1 KGHSH, CDR2 LQKENI. The CDR3 contains 11 residues. CDR3 residues: CASSATDTQYF. CDR3 DNA: TGTGCCAGCTCAGCGACAGATACGCAGTATTTT. The whole variable domain, filled in from reference TRBV18 and TRBJ2-3, reads NAGVMQNPRHLVRRRGQEARLRCSPMKGHSHVYWYRQLPEEGLKFMVYLQKENIIDESGMPKERFSAEFPKEGPSILRIQQVVRGDSAAYFCASSATDTQYFGPGTRLTVL.

This chain links TRBV4-2 with TRBJ2-3; D is possibly TRBD1 (5 bases). The CDR3 is 17 amino acids. From germline, CDR1 is LGHNA and CDR2 YNFKEQ. V gave up 1 base and J gave up 2 bases, with 16 bases separating them. CDR3 in amino acids: CASSQGLTVTTTDTQYF. The CDR3 nucleotides read TGTGCCAGCAGCCAAGGACTGACAGTCACCACCACAGATACGCAGTATTTT.

The rearrangement links TRBV5-1 to TRBJ2-7, with a possible D match to TRBD1 (6 bases). The CDR3 loop spans 14 amino acids. Germline V gene lookup returns CDR1 SGHRS and CDR2 YFSETQ. V lost 0 bases to trimming and J lost 2 bases, with 9 bases between them. DNA of the CDR3: TGCGCCAGCAGCTTGGGGCAGGGGCCCTACGAGCAGTACTTC. Translated: CASSLGQGPYEQYF.

The gene calls are TRBV9 and TRBJ2-1; D is perhaps TRBD1 (6 bases). V shed 0 bases and J shed 5 bases, with 9 bases lying between them. From germline, CDR1 is SGDLS and CDR2 YYNGEE. This CDR3 contains 14 residues. As DNA, the CDR3 is TGTGCCAGCAGCGTAGAACAGGGCAACAATGAGCAGTTCTTC. It translates to CASSVEQGNNEQFF.

A few counts support this clone. The chain links TRBV2 to TRBJ1-2; D unresolved. Germline lookup yields CDR1 SNHLY and CDR2 FYNNEI. Trimming removed 8 bases from V and 1 base from J, with 8 bases in between. This CDR3 is 12 amino acids long. CDR3 sequence: CASSGNNYGYTF. The CDR3 nucleotides read TGTGCCAGCTCCGGGAATAACTATGGCTACACCTTC.

The J gene is TRBJ1-1, the V gene TRBV18, with TRBD1 as a possible D gene (5 bases). The germline V and J ends were trimmed by 3 bases and 1 base, with 12 bases remaining between them. The CDR3 covers 15 residues. Germline CDR1 reads KGHSH; CDR2 reads LQKENI. The CDR3 DNA follows: TGTGCCAGCTCACCGGGGGGGAAAGGGAACACTGAAGCTTTCTTT. This translates into CASSPGGKGNTEAFF. Together with reference TRBV18 and TRBJ1-1, the CDR3 gives the full variable domain: NAGVMQNPRHLVRRRGQEARLRCSPMKGHSHVYWYRQLPEEGLKFMVYLQKENIIDESGMPKERFSAEFPKEGPSILRIQQVVRGDSAAYFCASSPGGKGNTEAFFGQGTRLTVV.

This chain connects TRBV30 to TRBJ1-6; D not resolved. This CDR3 is built from 15 residues. Deletions cut 4 bases from V and 4 bases from J, with 14 bases between. The germline V gene has CDR1 GTSNPN and CDR2 SVGIG (reference sequence). The CDR3 loop is CAWIRPGVYNSPLHF. The DNA of the CDR3 is TGTGCCTGGATCCGTCCCGGGGTTTATAATTCACCCCTCCACTTT.

The chain links TRBV5-1 to TRBJ1-5, with D possibly matching TRBD1 (5 bases). CDR1 is SGHRS and CDR2 is YFSETQ in the germline V gene. CDR3 size: 17 residues. V was clipped by 4 bases and J by 0 bases, with 17 bases between them. DNA of the CDR3: TGCGCCAGCAGCCCTCAACCGACAGTAAATAGCAATCAGCCCCAGCATTTT. Its protein product is CASSPQPTVNSNQPQHF.

The rearrangement uses TRBV5-1 and TRBJ1-2, with TRBD1 matching 10 bases. CDR3 length: 17 amino acids. With 4 bases clipped from V and 0 bases from J, the junction kept 9 bases outside the gene matches. The germline V gene encodes CDR1 SGHRS and CDR2 YFSETQ. CDR3 in DNA: TGCGCCAGCAGCCCGGGACAGGGGACACTAGCTAACTATGGCTACACCTTC. It is translated as CASSPGQGTLANYGYTF.

This clone was seen a handful of times. The J gene is TRBJ1-3, the V gene TRBV6-5; D gene uncertain. V was shortened by 3 bases and J by 0 bases, with 9 bases between the two germline ends. The CDR3 is made up of 15 amino acids. Germline V gene lookup returns CDR1 MNHEY and CDR2 SVGAGI. CDR3 loop: CASSYFQNSGNTIYF. CDR3 bases: TGTGCCAGCAGTTATTTTCAGAACTCTGGAAACACCATATATTTT.

The chain uses TRBV7-9 and TRBJ2-5; D is undetermined. Germline V gives CDR1 SEHNR, CDR2 FQNEAQ (reference sequence). Trimming cost V 5 bases and J 2 bases, with 9 bases left between them. The CDR3 loop spans 13 amino acids. The CDR3 sequence: CASSHDLQETQYF. In DNA form, the CDR3 reads TGTGCCAGCAGCCACGATTTACAAGAGACCCAGTACTTC. The variable domain in full, completed from reference TRBV7-9 and TRBJ2-5, reads DTGVSQNPRHKITKRGQNVTFRCDPISEHNRLYWYRQTLGQGPEFLTYFQNEAQLEKSRLLSDRFSAERPKGSFSTLEIQRTEQGDSAMYLCASSHDLQETQYFGPGTRLLVL.

This clone was observed a few times. The V call is TRBV30, the J call TRBJ1-3; no clear D gene. The CDR3 extends over 12 amino acids. Trimming cost V 2 bases and J 1 base, with 3 bases left between them. Germline V gene data show CDR1 as GTSNPN and CDR2 as SVGIG (reference sequence). The chain's CDR3 is CAWSYSGNTIYF. The CDR3 coding sequence is TGTGCCTGGAGTTATTCTGGAAACACCATATATTTT.

The chain joins TRBV28 to TRBJ2-4; 7 positions match TRBD1. The CDR3 runs to 15 residues. V gave up 5 bases and J gave up 0 bases; unmatched junction bases: 4. CDR1 is MDHEN and CDR2 is SYDVKM in the germline V gene. CDR3 sequence: CASSVGQVAKNIQYF. Written as DNA, the CDR3 is TGTGCCAGCAGTGTTGGACAGGTAGCCAAAAACATTCAGTACTTC.

CDR3: CASSLELAAATQYF. In nucleotides, the CDR3 is TGTGCCAGCAGCTTAGAACTAGCGGCCGCTACGCAGTATTTT. The chain has TRBV7-3 and TRBJ2-3; 8 bases line up with TRBD2. J was trimmed by 8 bases and V by 2 bases; bases with no gene match: 6. Germline V gene sequence: CDR1 SGHTA, CDR2 FQGTGA. This CDR3 is built from 14 residues.

The V gene is TRBV6-6, the J gene TRBJ2-1; a possible D gene is TRBD1 (5 bases). V lost 5 bases and J lost 11, with 13 bases in between. CDR1 and CDR2 (germline): MNHNY, SVGAGI (reference sequence). The CDR3 length is 12 residues. CDR3 DNA: TGTGCCAGCAGTACAGGACCGGTGAAGCAGTTCTTC. It is translated as CASSTGPVKQFF.

The V call is TRBV7-9, the J call TRBJ2-7, with 8 bases identical to TRBD1. The germline gives CDR1 SEHNR, CDR2 FQNEAQ (reference sequence). CDR3 length equals 15 residues. J gave up 7 bases and V 1 base, and 9 bases lay outside the gene matches. CDR3 sequence (DNA): TGTGCCAGCAGCTTAGGGACAGGGAGGTCGGGGGAGCAGTACTTC. It specifies CASSLGTGRSGEQYF.

The rearrangement links TRBV11-3 to TRBJ2-1, with D possibly matching TRBD1 (5 bases). CDR1 and CDR2 from the germline V gene are SGHNT and YENEEA. The CDR3 runs to 14 residues. The V end was cut by 0 bases, the J end by 8 bases, with 11 bases between. Here the CDR3 DNA reads TGTGCCAGCAGCTTAGATACGCAGGGTTATGAGCAGTTCTTC. Its protein is CASSLDTQGYEQFF.

This clone has just a few counts. The rearrangement uses TRBV2 and TRBJ1-6; TRBD1 agrees at 7 bases. This CDR3 has 14 residues. V was clipped by 6 bases and J by 4 bases; unmatched bases: 3. In germline, CDR1 is SNHLY, CDR2 FYNNEI. DNA for the CDR3: TGTGCCAGCAGCGCGGGACAGTATAATTCACCCCTCCACTTT. This encodes CASSAGQYNSPLHF.

This clone was found a few times. CDR3 DNA: TGTGCCAGCAGCTCGACACCTGAGGGTGCCTACGAGCAGTACTTC. Translation: CASSSTPEGAYEQYF. The genes are TRBV13 and TRBJ2-7; D possibly corresponds to TRBD2 (5 bases). Germline CDR1 reads PRHDT; CDR2 reads FYEKMQ (reference sequence). The CDR3 runs 15 residues. The V and J ends lost 4 bases and 2 bases respectively, with 15 bases between them.

This sequence joins TRBV6-5 and TRBJ1-2; 7 nucleotides align to TRBD1. CDR1 MNHEY and CDR2 SVGAGI come from the germline V gene. The V segment lost 5 bases and the J segment 6 bases; nucleotides outside the gene matches: 12. CDR3 length: 15 residues. DNA for the CDR3: TGTGCCAGCAGTCTGGGGCGAGGCAGGGGGGATGGCTACACCTTC. Protein sequence: CASSLGRGRGDGYTF.

The chain couples TRBV7-3 to TRBJ1-1; 8 bases are a match to TRBD1. The V segment lost 4 bases and the J segment 7 bases; nucleotides outside the gene matches: 5. This CDR3 is built from 13 residues. Germline V gene data show CDR1 as SGHTA and CDR2 as FQGTGA. The CDR3 nucleotides read TGTGCCAGCAGCTCCACCGGGACAGGTGAAGCTTTCTTT. It codes for CASSSTGTGEAFF.

The genes are TRBV5-5 and TRBJ1-2; D is ambiguous. This CDR3 has 12 amino acids. Germline CDR1 is SGHKS and CDR2 is YYEKEE (reference sequence). Trimming left V 4 bases short and J 3 bases short, with 7 bases between. CDR3 region: CASSAEYYGYTF. The CDR3 coding sequence is TGTGCCAGCAGCGCGGAGTACTATGGCTACACCTTC.